This T cell receptor beta chain derives from a study of identical twins. The sample holds a few counts of this clonotype. TCRdb re-called the 5' RACE reads with MiXCR, one entry per CDR3 protein. The sample lists approximately 630,000 distinct CDR3 sequences, under 8.5% seen once, with 1.5% to 2% in the top ten. Germline V gene lookup returns CDR1 SGHTA and CDR2 FQGNSA. The length of the CDR3 is 16 residues. V gave up 5 bases and J gave up 5 bases; unmatched junction bases: 11. The same data also went into a second study, on yellow fever vaccine responses in identical twins.

This sequence originates from a woman aged 18 to 35 in good health. Input material: PBMCs. The chain has TRBV7-2 and TRBJ2-3; 9 bases are shared with TRBD2. CDR3: CASSKSGTSSLDTQYF. DNA for the CDR3: TGTGCCAGCAGCAAATCCGGGACTAGCAGCTTAGATACGCAGTATTTT.